This TCR beta chain emerged from a study of blood T cell repertoires in COVID-19. Study-wide context: Spain, Italy and the United States supplied samples that represented acute and convalescent COVID-19.

The ends were cut back, 0 bases at V and 8 bases at J, with 16 bases in the middle. The CDR3 is 15 residues long. CDR1 and CDR2 from the germline V gene are MNHEY and SVGAGI. The Seattle site enrolled patients during active infection and followed them longitudinally. Source study methods: Estimated nucleated cell counts came from reference gene primer amplification. The data were produced by immunoSEQ multiplex PCR, yet TCRdb's version contains in-frame clones alone and is incomplete. V and J calls and clone size are copied from that table; D and trimming were computed from the DNA. The data contain some 290,000 clones, 89% of them seen just once; the ten biggest clones take up around 10%.

The TCR comes from a woman in her twenties or thirties with COVID-19, enrolled during active disease. Sequences were obtained from peripheral blood. The chain couples TRBV6-5 to TRBJ1-2; maybe TRBD1 (6 bases). The DNA for the CDR3 is TGTGCCAGCAGTTACTCGAAGGGGGGGCAGAACGGCTACACCTTC. It specifies CASSYSKGGQNGYTF.